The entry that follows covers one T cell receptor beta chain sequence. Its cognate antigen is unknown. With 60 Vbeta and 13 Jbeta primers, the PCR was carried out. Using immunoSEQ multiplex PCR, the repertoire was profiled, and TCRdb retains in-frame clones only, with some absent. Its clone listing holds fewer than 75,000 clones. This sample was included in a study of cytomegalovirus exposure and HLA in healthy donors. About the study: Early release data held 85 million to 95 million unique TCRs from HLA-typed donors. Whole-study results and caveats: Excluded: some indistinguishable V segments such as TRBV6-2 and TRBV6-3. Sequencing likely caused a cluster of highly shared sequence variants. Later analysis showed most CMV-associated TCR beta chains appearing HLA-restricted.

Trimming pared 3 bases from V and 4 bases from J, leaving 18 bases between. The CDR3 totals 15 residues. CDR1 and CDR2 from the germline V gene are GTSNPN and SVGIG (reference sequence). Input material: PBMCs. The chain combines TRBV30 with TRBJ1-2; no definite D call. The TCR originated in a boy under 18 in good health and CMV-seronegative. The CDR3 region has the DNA TGTGCCTGGAGCCCGGTAACGTGGTTCGGCTATGGCTACACCTTC. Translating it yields CAWSPVTWFGYGYTF.